The 27 T cell receptor beta chains below come from one sample, sequenced in a study of blood T cells in healthy people across ages. A second PCR, run for about 6 to 11 cycles, used a sample-barcoded 5' primer plus a J-beta primer mix. TCRdb recomputed calls from the 5' RACE reads with MiXCR, one row per CDR3 protein. Among over a million distinct CDR3 sequences listed, approximately 43% were seen once. Material: blood. These receptors came from a woman between 18 and 30 years old in good health.

This clonotype was seen a handful of times. The rearrangement uses TRBV10-3 and TRBJ2-7; 11 bases match TRBD2. Trimming removed 9 bases from V and 2 bases from J; junction bases left unmatched: 3. Per germline, CDR1 ENHRY and CDR2 SYGVKD. The CDR3 loop spans 13 amino acids. Here the CDR3 DNA reads TGTGCCATAGGGACTAGCGGAACCTACGAGCAGTACTTC. Protein product: CAIGTSGTYEQYF.

The rearrangement links TRBV2 to TRBJ2-5; D is unclear. V lost 8 bases to trimming and J lost 11 bases, with 24 bases between them. The CDR3 totals 14 residues. Germline V gene data show CDR1 as SNHLY and CDR2 as FYNNEI. CDR3 amino acids: CASGDSSGVDEQYF. For the CDR3, the DNA is TGTGCCAGCGGCGACTCGTCTGGGGTAGATGAGCAGTACTTC.

This clonotype was seen only a few times. The rearrangement joins TRBV5-5 to TRBJ1-2, with no clear D. Per germline, CDR1 SGHKS and CDR2 YYEKEE (reference sequence). Trimming shortened V by 0 bases and J by 7 bases, and 13 bases separated the two germline ends. This CDR3 is 14 amino acids long. CDR3 protein: CASSLGAPAGGYTF. In DNA form, the CDR3 reads TGTGCCAGCAGCTTGGGCGCCCCGGCAGGTGGCTACACCTTC. The full variable domain, rest sourced from reference TRBV5-5 and TRBJ1-2, is DAGVTQSPTHLIKTRGQQVTLRCSPISGHKSVSWYQQVLGQGPQFIFQYYEKEERGRGNFPDRFSARQFPNYSSELNVNALLLGDSALYLCASSLGAPAGGYTFGSGTRLTVV.

This clonotype has just a few counts. The V and J genes are TRBV20-1 and TRBJ1-2, with TRBD1 as a possible D gene (6 bases). Germline values: CDR1 DFQATT, CDR2 SNEGSKA (reference sequence). Trimming left V 1 base short and J 5 bases short, with 14 bases between. The CDR3 length is 14 residues. CDR3 DNA sequence: TGCAGTGCTAGAGCGGCCGGGACACTGTATGGCTACACCTTC. It translates to CSARAAGTLYGYTF.

The rearrangement joins TRBV5-1 to TRBJ1-5; possible D gene TRBD1, 6 bases. Trimming removed 5 bases from V and 7 bases from J, with 19 bases in between. The CDR3 is 15 residues long. The germline gives CDR1 SGHRS, CDR2 YFSETQ. Written as DNA, the CDR3 is TGCGCCAGCAGTTGGACCGGGGGGGCGGACCAGCCCCAGCATTTT. Translating it yields CASSWTGGADQPQHF.

The table lists this clonotype with a few counts. J is TRBJ1-1 and V is TRBV5-1; no clear D gene. CDR1 and CDR2 (germline): SGHRS, YFSETQ. This CDR3 has 14 amino acids. V dropped 4 bases and J dropped 1 base, with 11 bases sitting between them. CDR3 in amino acids: CASSKNVGNTEAFF. The DNA for the CDR3 is TGCGCCAGCAGCAAGAACGTGGGGAACACTGAAGCTTTCTTT.

The chain links TRBV27 to TRBJ2-1; 15 nucleotides line up with TRBD2. Looked up from germline, CDR1 is MNHEY and CDR2 is SMNVEV (reference sequence). This CDR3 contains 15 residues. With 6 bases clipped from V and 7 bases from J, the junction kept 4 bases outside the gene matches. CDR3 DNA: TGTGCCAGCAGCCACGGGACTAGCGGGGGGAATGAGCAGTTCTTC. This codes for CASSHGTSGGNEQFF.

This chain joins TRBV7-2 and TRBJ2-1; 7 positions agree with TRBD1. Germline V CDR1 and CDR2: SGHTA, FQGNSA. CDR3 length: 14 residues. V trimming: 5 bases; J trimming: 7 bases; junction bases outside the gene matches: 8. The DNA for the CDR3 is TGTGCCAGCAGCATAATGACAGGGTCTAATGAGCAGTTCTTC. Its translation: CASSIMTGSNEQFF.

In this sample, this clonotype turned up a few times. This chain connects TRBV12-3 or TRBV12-4 to TRBJ2-7; TRBD2 matches 7 bases. After removal of 6 bases from V and 3 bases from J, the junction contained 11 bases not matched to a gene. The CDR3 sequence is 15 residues long. The CDR3 region has the DNA TGTGCCAGCAGCCCCGAGGTAGCGGGTTTCTACGAGCAGTACTTC. It is translated as CASSPEVAGFYEQYF.

This clonotype was observed a few times. This chain uses TRBV5-1 with TRBJ1-1, with 7 bases identical to TRBD1. Germline V gene lookup returns CDR1 SGHRS and CDR2 YFSETQ. Losses at the gene ends were 4 bases for V and 1 base for J; bases not matched to a gene: 4. This CDR3 region has 14 residues. CDR3 in amino acids: CASSRDRPNTEAFF. The CDR3 coding sequence is TGCGCCAGCAGCCGGGACAGACCGAACACTGAAGCTTTCTTT. Drawing the rest from reference TRBV5-1 and TRBJ1-1, the complete variable domain is KAGVTQTPRYLIKTRGQQVTLSCSPISGHRSVSWYQQTPGQGLQFLFEYFSETQRNKGNFPGRFSGRQFSNSRSEMNVSTLELGDSALYLCASSRDRPNTEAFFGQGTRLTVV.

The CDR3 DNA reads as TGCGCCAGCAGCCAAGATAGCGGGACTAATACCTACGAGCAGTACTTC. Protein product: CASSQDSGTNTYEQYF. The chain recombines TRBV4-1 with TRBJ2-5, with 8 bases lining up with TRBD2. The J call may not be correct, given that the DNA end is closer to TRBJ2-7. The germline CDR1 and CDR2 sequences are MGHRA and YSYEKL. This CDR3 spans 16 amino acids.

The chain links TRBV7-8 to TRBJ2-7; D ambiguous. Germline V lookup: CDR1 SGHVS, CDR2 FQNEAQ. This CDR3 is 14 amino acids long. The V gene lost 2 bases and the J gene lost 0 bases, with 8 bases spanning the gap. The CDR3 DNA is TGTGCCAGCAGCTTACGCGTCCTCTCCTACGAGCAGTACTTC. Residues: CASSLRVLSYEQYF.

This clonotype turned up a few times. The J gene is TRBJ2-7, the V gene TRBV9, with 14 bases matching TRBD2. V gave up 3 bases and J gave up 4 bases; unmatched junction bases: 6. The CDR3 has 16 residues. CDR1 is SGDLS, CDR2 YYNGEE, per germline. CDR3 sequence reads: CASSARTSGGLYEQYF. The CDR3 DNA sequence: TGTGCCAGCAGCGCTCGGACTAGCGGGGGGCTGTACGAGCAGTACTTC.

The gene calls are TRBV2 and TRBJ1-1; D gene unclear. The CDR3 consists of 13 residues. Per germline, CDR1 SNHLY and CDR2 FYNNEI. Deletions cut 7 bases from V and 4 bases from J, with 13 bases between. The CDR3, as DNA: TGTGCCAGCAATTACGGGGTGGGCACTGAAGCTTTCTTT. This sequence encodes CASNYGVGTEAFF. Drawing the rest from reference TRBV2 and TRBJ1-1, the complete variable domain is EPEVTQTPSHQVTQMGQEVILRCVPISNHLYFYWYRQILGQKVEFLVSFYNNEISEKSEIFDDQFSVERPDGSNFTLKIRSTKLEDSAMYFCASNYGVGTEAFFGQGTRLTVV.

Details on this clonotype: A read error may produce the germline difference seen at one junction end. The chain has TRBV3-1 and TRBJ1-1; D possibly corresponds to TRBD1 (6 bases). Germline-derived CDR1 and CDR2 are LGHDT and YNNKEL (reference sequence). The CDR3 is made up of 15 amino acids. The CDR3 DNA sequence: TGTGCCAGCAGCCAGTGCGGGGTGCGGGACACTGAAACTTTCTTT. Its protein is CASSQCGVRDTETFF.

This clonotype was detected only a few times. The chain links TRBV12-3 or TRBV12-4 to TRBJ2-3; D possibly uses TRBD1 or TRBD2 (5 bases each). V lost 3 bases to trimming and J lost 0 bases, with 16 bases between them. This CDR3 has 17 residues. The CDR3 reads CASSLGRVPRSTDTQYF. The CDR3 bases are TGTGCCAGCAGTTTGGGGCGGGTACCCCGAAGCACAGATACGCAGTATTTT.

The rearrangement joins TRBV7-9 to TRBJ2-7, with 7 bases matching TRBD1. V gave up 1 base and J gave up 7 bases; unmatched junction bases: 13. The CDR3 runs to 16 residues. Germline CDR1 SEHNR, CDR2 FQNEAQ (reference sequence). The CDR3 loop is CASSLGGQSTYNEQYF. The CDR3 coding sequence is TGTGCCAGCAGCTTAGGGGGACAGAGCACCTACAATGAGCAGTACTTC.

This CDR3 reads CASSKHQNTEAFF. DNA for the CDR3: TGCGCCAGCAGCAAACATCAGAACACTGAAGCTTTCTTT. The V gene is TRBV5-1, the J gene TRBJ1-1, with unresolved D. V gave up 4 bases and J gave up 1 base, with 8 bases separating them. Germline V gene lookup returns CDR1 SGHRS and CDR2 YFSETQ. This CDR3 comprises 13 residues.

In this sample, this clonotype turned up a few times. This chain links TRBV20-1 with TRBJ2-5, with 7 nucleotides matching TRBD2. V lost 5 bases to trimming and J lost 11 bases; unmatched junction nucleotides: 5. Per the germline V gene, CDR1 is DFQATT and CDR2 is SNEGSKA (reference sequence). The CDR3 is 10 residues long. This CDR3 is CSASRGEQYF. The DNA of the CDR3 is TGCAGTGCTTCCCGGGGGGAGCAGTACTTC.

The rearrangement uses TRBV28 and TRBJ1-2; no clear D. The V and J ends lost 6 bases and 0 bases respectively, with 17 bases between them. This CDR3 is built from 16 residues. The germline V gene has CDR1 MDHEN and CDR2 SYDVKM. CDR3 coding DNA: TGTGCCAGCAGGCCGTCGTACGTCCCAGCTAACTATGGCTACACCTTC. The encoded protein is CASRPSYVPANYGYTF.

CDR3 DNA: TGTGCCAGCAGCCTTAATAGCGGGGGGCAGATCAATGAGCAGTTCTTC. Protein product: CASSLNSGGQINEQFF. The chain recombines TRBV6-5 with TRBJ2-1; 10 bases align to TRBD2. This CDR3 region has 16 residues. The trim removed 6 bases at V and 6 bases at J, leaving 11 bases unmatched. Germline loops: CDR1 MNHEY, CDR2 SVGAGI.

This chain links TRBV28 with TRBJ2-7; D may match TRBD1 or TRBD2 (5 bases each). CDR1 is MDHEN and CDR2 is SYDVKM in the germline V gene. The CDR3 spans 14 residues. Trimming cost V 6 bases and J 2 bases, with 14 bases left between them. The CDR3 DNA reads TGTGCCAGCAGAAGGGAAGGGACCCCCTACGAGCAGTACTTC. It yields the protein CASRREGTPYEQYF.

The genes are TRBV4-3 and TRBJ1-4; TRBD1 might be the D (5 bases). Germline V gene data show CDR1 as LGHNA and CDR2 as YSLEER. V was trimmed by 0 bases and J by 7 bases, leaving 12 bases between them. The CDR3 extends over 15 amino acids. In DNA, the CDR3 is TGCGCCAGCAGCCAAGACTCAGGGAATCTTGAAAAACTGTTTTTT. Amino acids: CASSQDSGNLEKLFF.

The V call is TRBV15, the J call TRBJ1-1, with D perhaps TRBD1 (5 bases). The CDR3 loop spans 13 amino acids. Trimming left V 4 bases short and J 6 bases short, with 12 bases between. Germline V gene sequence: CDR1 LNHNV, CDR2 YYDKDF (reference sequence). The CDR3 reads CATSMRGESEAFF. CDR3 nucleotide sequence: TGTGCCACCAGCATGAGGGGCGAGTCTGAAGCTTTCTTT.

This clonotype has only a few counts. The gene calls are TRBV28 and TRBJ2-3; D remains unclear. The ends were cut back, 5 bases at V and 2 bases at J, with 11 bases in the middle. The CDR3 has 14 residues. Germline V gives CDR1 MDHEN, CDR2 SYDVKM. The CDR3: CASSTRQLTDTQYF. In DNA form, the CDR3 reads TGTGCCAGCAGTACCCGACAACTCACAGATACGCAGTATTTT.

The chain couples TRBV29-1 to TRBJ2-1; 10 bases fit TRBD1. There are 14 residues in the CDR3. Trimming took 6 bases from V and 5 from J; bases not matched to a gene: 7. Germline V CDR1 and CDR2: SQVTM, ANQGSEA. The CDR3 DNA is TGCAGCGTGACCGGGACAGGGGTCAACAATGAGCAGTTCTTC. This sequence encodes CSVTGTGVNNEQFF.

This clonotype showed up just once. V usage is TRBV29-1 and J usage is TRBJ2-1, with a weak D call TRBD2 (7 bases). Per germline, CDR1 SQVTM and CDR2 ANQGSEA. The CDR3 sequence is 15 residues long. V was cut by 7 bases and J by 5 bases, with 21 bases left in between. CDR3 protein: CSAEGGGGPNNEQFF. In DNA, the CDR3 is TGCAGCGCCGAGGGAGGGGGAGGGCCGAACAATGAGCAGTTCTTC.